This TCR beta chain is from a study of cytomegalovirus exposure and HLA in healthy donors. Findings and caveats of the study: Among TCR sequences, most were rare, though some public TCRs appeared in many donors. In vitro checks showed that a few CMV-associated chains really do target CMV antigens. In the 120 validation repertoires, 85% to 95% of cluster scores exceeded 0, per a later analysis.

Measured with immunoSEQ multiplex PCR; TCRdb has only the in-frame clones, and not every one. Found here are some 140,000 clones, 65% to 90% of them singletons; the top ten hold around 24%. Notes on this clone: Its specificity is unknown.

Trimming shortened V by 1 base and J by 6 bases, and 20 bases separated the two germline ends. Germline CDR1 is SGDLS and CDR2 is YYNGEE. There are 16 residues in the CDR3. The origin of this receptor is a young man in good health and CMV-seropositive. The sequenced material came from PBMCs. The chain recombines TRBV9 with TRBJ2-7, with a weak D call TRBD1 (5 bases). CDR3 amino acids: CASSVSSWGPLGEQYF. The CDR3 DNA is TGTGCCAGCAGCGTAAGCTCGTGGGGCCCCCTCGGCGAGCAGTACTTC.